This T cell receptor (beta chain) was retrieved from a study of blood T cells in healthy people across ages. Findings of the study overall: The study lacked donor CMV status, which possibly confounded expanded clonotype changes.

The authors ran a second PCR of about 6 to 11 cycles using a sample-barcoded 5' primer and a J-beta primer mix. Each CDR3 protein is one row after TCRdb ran MiXCR on the 5' RACE reads. The table has roughly 900,000 distinct CDR3 sequences, 29% seen once; the top ten hold roughly 17%. This clonotype came up a few times. As yet, its antigen is unknown. Germline CDR1 and CDR2: SGHAT and FQNNGV. V lost 0 bases to trimming and J lost 4 bases, with 18 bases between them. The CDR3 loop spans 17 amino acids. Per sample, at least 5.5 micrograms of total RNA were extracted. The sequence derives from a woman at least 80 years old in good health. Sequencing was carried out using blood. The V gene is TRBV11-2, the J gene TRBJ1-2; the D is unclear. CDR3 bases: TGTGCCAGCAGCTTAGATCAACAGCTGATCCAATTCTATGGCTACACCTTC. It encodes CASSLDQQLIQFYGYTF.